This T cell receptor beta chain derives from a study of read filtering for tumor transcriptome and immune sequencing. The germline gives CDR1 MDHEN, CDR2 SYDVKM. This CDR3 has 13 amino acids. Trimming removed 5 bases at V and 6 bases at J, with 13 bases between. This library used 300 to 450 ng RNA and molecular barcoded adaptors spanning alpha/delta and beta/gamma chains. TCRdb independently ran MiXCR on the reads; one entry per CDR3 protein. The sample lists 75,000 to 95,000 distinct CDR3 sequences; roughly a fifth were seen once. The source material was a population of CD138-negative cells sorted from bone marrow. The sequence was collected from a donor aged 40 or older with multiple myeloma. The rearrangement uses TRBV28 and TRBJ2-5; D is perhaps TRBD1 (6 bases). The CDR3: CASSPRRGKTQYF. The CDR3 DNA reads TGTGCCAGCAGTCCCCGCAGGGGCAAGACCCAGTACTTC.